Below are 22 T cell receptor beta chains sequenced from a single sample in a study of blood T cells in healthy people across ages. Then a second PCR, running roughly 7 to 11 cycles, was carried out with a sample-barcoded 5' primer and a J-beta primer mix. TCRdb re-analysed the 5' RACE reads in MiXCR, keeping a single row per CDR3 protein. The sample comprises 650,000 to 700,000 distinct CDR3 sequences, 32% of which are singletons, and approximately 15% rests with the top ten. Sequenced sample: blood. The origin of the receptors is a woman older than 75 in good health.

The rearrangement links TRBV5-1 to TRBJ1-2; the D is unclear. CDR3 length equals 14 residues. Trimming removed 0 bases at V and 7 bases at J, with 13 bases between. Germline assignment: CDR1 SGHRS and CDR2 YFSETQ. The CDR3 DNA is TGCGCCAGCAGCTTGGAACGCAGGACGGCTGGCTACACCTTC. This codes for CASSLERRTAGYTF.

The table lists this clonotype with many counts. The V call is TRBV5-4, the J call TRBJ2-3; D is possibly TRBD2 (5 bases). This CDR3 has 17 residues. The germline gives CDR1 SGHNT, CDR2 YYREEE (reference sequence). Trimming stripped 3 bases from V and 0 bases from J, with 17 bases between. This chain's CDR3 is CASSSGGRRTSTDTQYF. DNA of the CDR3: TGTGCCAGCAGCTCAGGAGGACGCAGGACTAGCACAGATACGCAGTATTTT.

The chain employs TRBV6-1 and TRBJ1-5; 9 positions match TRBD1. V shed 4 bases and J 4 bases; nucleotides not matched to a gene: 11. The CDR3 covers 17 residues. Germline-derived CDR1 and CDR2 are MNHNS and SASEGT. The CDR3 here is CASSGTGTGKGNQPQHF. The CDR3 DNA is TGTGCCAGCAGTGGGACCGGGACAGGGAAAGGTAATCAGCCCCAGCATTTT.

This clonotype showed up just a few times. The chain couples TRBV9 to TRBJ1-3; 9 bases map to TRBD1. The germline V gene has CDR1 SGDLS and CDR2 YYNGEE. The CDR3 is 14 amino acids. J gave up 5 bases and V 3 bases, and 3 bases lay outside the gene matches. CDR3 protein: CASSAGQGRNTIYF. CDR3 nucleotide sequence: TGTGCCAGCAGCGCCGGACAGGGGAGAAACACCATATATTTT.

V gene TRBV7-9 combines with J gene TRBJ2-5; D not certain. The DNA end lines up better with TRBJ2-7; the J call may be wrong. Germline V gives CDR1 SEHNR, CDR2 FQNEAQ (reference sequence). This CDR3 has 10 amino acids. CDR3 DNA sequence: TGTGCTGTTGGGTCCTACGAGCAGTACTTC. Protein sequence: CAVGSYEQYF.

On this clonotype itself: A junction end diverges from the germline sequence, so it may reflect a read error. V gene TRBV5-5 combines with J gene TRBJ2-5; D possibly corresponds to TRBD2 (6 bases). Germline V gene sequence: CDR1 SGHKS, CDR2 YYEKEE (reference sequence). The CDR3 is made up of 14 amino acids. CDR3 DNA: TGTACCAGCAGCCCCCGACTAGGAGGAGAGACCCAGTACTTC. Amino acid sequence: CTSSPRLGGETQYF.

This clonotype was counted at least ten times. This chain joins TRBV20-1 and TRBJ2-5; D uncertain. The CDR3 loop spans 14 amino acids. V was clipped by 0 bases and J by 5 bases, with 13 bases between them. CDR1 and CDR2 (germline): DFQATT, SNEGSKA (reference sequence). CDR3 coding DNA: TGCAGTGCTAGAGATTATGGTAGCTGGGAGACCCAGTACTTC. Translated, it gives CSARDYGSWETQYF.

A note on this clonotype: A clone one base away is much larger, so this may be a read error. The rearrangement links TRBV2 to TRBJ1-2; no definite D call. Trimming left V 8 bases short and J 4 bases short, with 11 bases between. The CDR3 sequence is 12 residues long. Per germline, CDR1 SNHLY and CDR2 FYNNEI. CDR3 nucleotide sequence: TGTGCCAGCGGTGTCGGATTCTATGGCTACACCTTC. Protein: CASGVGFYGYTF.

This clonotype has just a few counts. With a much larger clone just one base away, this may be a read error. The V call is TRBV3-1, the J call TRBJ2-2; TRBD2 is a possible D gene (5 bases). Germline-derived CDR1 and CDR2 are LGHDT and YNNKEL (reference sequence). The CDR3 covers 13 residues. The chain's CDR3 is CASSHENTGERFF. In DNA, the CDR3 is TGTGCCAGCAGCCACGAGAACACCGGGGAGCGGTTTTTT.

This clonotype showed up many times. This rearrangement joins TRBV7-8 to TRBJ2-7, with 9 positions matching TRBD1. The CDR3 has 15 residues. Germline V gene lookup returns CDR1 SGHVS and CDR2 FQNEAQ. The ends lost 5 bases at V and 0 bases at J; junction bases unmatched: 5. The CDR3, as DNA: TGTGCCAGCAGCCTCCGGGACAGGGACTCCTACGAGCAGTACTTC. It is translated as CASSLRDRDSYEQYF. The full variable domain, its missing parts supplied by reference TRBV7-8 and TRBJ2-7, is GAGVSQSPRYKVAKRGQDVALRCDPISGHVSLFWYQQALGQGPEFLTYFQNEAQLDKSGLPSDRFFAERPEGSVSTLKIQRTQQEDSAVYLCASSLRDRDSYEQYFGPGTRLTVT.

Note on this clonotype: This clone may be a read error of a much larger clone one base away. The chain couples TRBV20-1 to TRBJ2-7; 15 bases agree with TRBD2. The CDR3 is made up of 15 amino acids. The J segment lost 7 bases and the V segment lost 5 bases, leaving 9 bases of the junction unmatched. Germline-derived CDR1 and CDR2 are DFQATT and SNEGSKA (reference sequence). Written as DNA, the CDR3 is TGCAGTGCTGGCGGACTAGCGGGGGGGCATAATGAGCAGTACTTC. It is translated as CSAGGLAGGHNEQYF.

The CDR3, as DNA: TGTGCCAGCAGCTACGGGACAGTGAACACCGGGGAGCTGTTTTTT. Translated: CASSYGTVNTGELFF. The J gene is TRBJ2-2, the V gene TRBV9; 7 positions match TRBD1. The CDR3 loop spans 15 amino acids. Germline V gene sequence: CDR1 SGDLS, CDR2 YYNGEE. V lost 4 bases, J lost 1 base, and 4 bases stayed unmatched.

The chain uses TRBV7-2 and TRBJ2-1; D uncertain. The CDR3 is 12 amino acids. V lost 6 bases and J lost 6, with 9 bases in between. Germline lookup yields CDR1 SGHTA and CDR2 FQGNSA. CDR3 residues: CASRFPPNEQFF. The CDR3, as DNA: TGTGCCAGCAGGTTTCCCCCCAATGAGCAGTTCTTC.

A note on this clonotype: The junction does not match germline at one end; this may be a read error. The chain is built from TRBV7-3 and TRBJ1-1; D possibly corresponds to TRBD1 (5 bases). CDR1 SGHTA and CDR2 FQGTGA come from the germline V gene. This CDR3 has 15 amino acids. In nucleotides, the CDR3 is TGTGTCAGCAGCCCCCTAGGGGCGACGAACACTGAAGCTTTCTTT. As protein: CVSSPLGATNTEAFF.

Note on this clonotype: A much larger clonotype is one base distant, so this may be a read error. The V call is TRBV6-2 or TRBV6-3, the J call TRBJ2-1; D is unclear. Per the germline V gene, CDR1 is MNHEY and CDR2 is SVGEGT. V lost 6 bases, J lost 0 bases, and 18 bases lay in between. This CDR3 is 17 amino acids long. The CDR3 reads CASSPLQGRSSYNEQFF. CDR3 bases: TGTGCCAGCAGCCCCCTACAAGGCAGAAGCTCCTACAATGAGCAGTTCTTC.

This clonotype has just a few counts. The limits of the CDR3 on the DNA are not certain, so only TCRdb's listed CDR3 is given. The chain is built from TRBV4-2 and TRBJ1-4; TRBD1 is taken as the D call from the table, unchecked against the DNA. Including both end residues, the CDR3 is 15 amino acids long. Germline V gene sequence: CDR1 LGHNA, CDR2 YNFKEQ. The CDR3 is CASSQVGAGNEKRFF.

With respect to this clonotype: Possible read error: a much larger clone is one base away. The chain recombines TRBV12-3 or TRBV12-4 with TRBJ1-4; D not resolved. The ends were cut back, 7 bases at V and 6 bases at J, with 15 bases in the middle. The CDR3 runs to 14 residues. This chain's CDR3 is CASTNGQMHEKLFF. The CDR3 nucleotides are TGTGCCAGCACCAACGGGCAGATGCATGAAAAACTGTTTTTT.

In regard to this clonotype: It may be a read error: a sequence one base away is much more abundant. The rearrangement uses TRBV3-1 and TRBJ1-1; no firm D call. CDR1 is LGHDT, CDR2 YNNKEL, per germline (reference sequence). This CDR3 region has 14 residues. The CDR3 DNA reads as TGTGCCGGCAGCCAAGATGGGGTGGGGACTGAAGCTTTCTTT. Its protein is CAGSQDGVGTEAFF.

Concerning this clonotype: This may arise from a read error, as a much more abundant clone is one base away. The CDR3 protein is CASSFSGVWDTQYF. DNA of the CDR3: TGTGCCAGCAGCTTTAGCGGGGTCTGGGATACGCAGTATTTT. The J gene is TRBJ2-3, the V gene TRBV11-1, with 8 nucleotides matching TRBD2. Trimming took 3 bases from V and 6 from J; bases not matched to a gene: 5. CDR1 and CDR2 (germline): SGHAT, FQDESV (reference sequence). CDR3 length: 14 residues.

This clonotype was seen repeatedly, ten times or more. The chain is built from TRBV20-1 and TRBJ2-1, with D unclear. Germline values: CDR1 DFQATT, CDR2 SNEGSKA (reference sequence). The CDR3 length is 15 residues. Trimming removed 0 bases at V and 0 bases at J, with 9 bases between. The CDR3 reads CSARDGFSSYNEQFF. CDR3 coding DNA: TGCAGTGCTAGAGATGGCTTCTCCTCCTACAATGAGCAGTTCTTC.

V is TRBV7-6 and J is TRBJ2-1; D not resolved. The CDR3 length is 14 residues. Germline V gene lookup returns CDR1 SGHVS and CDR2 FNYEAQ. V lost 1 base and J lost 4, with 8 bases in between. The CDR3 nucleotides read TGTGCCAGCAGCTTAGTCGACGGATACAATGAGCAGTTCTTC. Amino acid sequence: CASSLVDGYNEQFF. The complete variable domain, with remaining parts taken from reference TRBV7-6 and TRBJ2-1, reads GAGVSQSPRYKVTKRGQDVALRCDPISGHVSLYWYRQALGQGPEFLTYFNYEAQQDKSGLPNDRFSAERPEGSISTLTIQRTEQRDSAMYRCASSLVDGYNEQFFGPGTRLTVL.

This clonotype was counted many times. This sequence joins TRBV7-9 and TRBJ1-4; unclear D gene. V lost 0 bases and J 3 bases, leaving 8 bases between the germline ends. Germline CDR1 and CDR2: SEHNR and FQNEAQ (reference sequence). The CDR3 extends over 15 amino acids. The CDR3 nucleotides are TGTGCCAGCAGCTTAGCGAGGCCCTCTAATGAAAAACTGTTTTTT. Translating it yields CASSLARPSNEKLFF. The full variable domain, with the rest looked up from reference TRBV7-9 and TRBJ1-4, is DTGVSQNPRHKITKRGQNVTFRCDPISEHNRLYWYRQTLGQGPEFLTYFQNEAQLEKSRLLSDRFSAERPKGSFSTLEIQRTEQGDSAMYLCASSLARPSNEKLFFGSGTQLSVL.